Sequencing of this T cell receptor (beta chain) was carried out in a study of beta chain features in type 1 diabetes. Study as a whole: No age, gender or cell yield differences were seen between patients and healthy donors.

Study results and caveats: Highly expressing activated T cells could be over-counted with a cDNA template. Shorter TCRB CDR3s, moderately but significantly so, were found in Type 1 diabetes patients in all four CD4+ subsets.

Every isolated RNA sample was fully reverse transcribed, so sequencing captured expressed TCRB transcripts. It was found that naive, central memory and regulatory T cell samples averaged around 3.8 million reads. Clones were sequenced by immunoSEQ multiplex PCR, and TCRdb holds only the in-frame ones, with some missing. The sample carries some 140,000 clones, around 10% recorded once. About this clone itself: Its target is unknown.

Heparinised blood was drawn once per donor, averaging about 116 mL. The sequenced material came from central memory CD4+ T cells from blood. This sequence originates from a man aged 25 to 40 with type 1 diabetes.

The CDR3 DNA reads as TGCGCCAGCAGCGTGGACAGGCCCATCTCCTACGAGCAGTACTTC. It yields the protein CASSVDRPISYEQYF. V is TRBV5-1 and J is TRBJ2-7; TRBD1 agrees at 7 bases. V trimming: 4 bases; J trimming: 0 bases; junction bases outside the gene matches: 7. This CDR3 spans 15 amino acids. Germline V gene data show CDR1 as SGHRS and CDR2 as YFSETQ.